This entry is about one T cell receptor beta chain. This clonotype was seen many times. The antigen it recognizes is unknown. Base qualities are not recorded, but no much larger clone differs from it by a single base. These data come from a study of T cells in Graves' hyperthyroidism and ophthalmopathy (dated by TCRdb to the late 2010s). For the study in its entirety: Peripheral blood samples were taken at the time of initial diagnosis, prior to any treatment. Prospective prediction of ophthalmopathy was tested in an independent validation cohort consisting of under 20 hyperthyroidism patients and approximately 16 patients who later progressed to ophthalmopathy. A discovery cohort of about a hundred patients, approximately 45 with Graves' ophthalmopathy and more than 55 with stable Graves' hyperthyroidism, was used to find distinguishing TCR V-J signatures. Once sampling was done, hyperthyroidism patients were given methimazole at a starting dose of 30 mg daily, whereas ophthalmopathy patients were given high-dose intravenous methylprednisolone. The 75 to 100 discovery patients were randomly divided into training and test sets at a 7:3 ratio. TCR Vbeta CDR3 sequencing of approximately 140 peripheral blood samples (over 40 ophthalmopathy, roughly 74 hyperthyroidism and approximately 17 progressor patients) is reported in the paper. In addition, the study compared T-cell repertoires in thyroid tissue and in blood from a handful of Graves' hyperthyroidism patients.

V trim: 2 bases; J trim: 4 bases; unmatched bases: 11. CDR3 length: 17 amino acids, cysteine to phenylalanine. Here the CDR3 DNA is all that survives: 51 bases in frame from base 1. CDR1 and CDR2 were assigned from the germline V gene (reference sequence) as LNHDA and SQIVND. Ophthalmopathy patients had moderately to severely active disease, with a Clinical Activity Score of 3 or more, a NOSPECS grade of 4 or more, and a disease duration of less than 3 months. Any patient with an uncontrolled infection, another autoimmune disease, pregnancy or lactation was excluded. Diagnoses were based on clinical symptoms, serum thyroxine and TRAb, thyroid ultrasound and orbital computed tomography. PBMCs were separated from 8 to 10 ml of fresh peripheral blood using Ficoll-Paque density gradient centrifugation. Total RNA was extracted with Trizol reagent, and quality was checked on an Agilent 2100 Bioanalyzer.

Points the paper makes about the study in general: In cross-validation, a model built on a 13 V-J signature told ophthalmopathy apart from stable hyperthyroidism with approximately 90% sensitivity and roughly 82% specificity, and in testing the same model reached 80%/75%. Most expanded thyroid clonotypes (frequency above 0.001) were also detected in blood, a finding suggesting that blood repertoires may reflect thyroid immune responses. Sample size was not statistically predetermined, and investigators were not blinded to group allocation. During validation, the model predicted progression to ophthalmopathy a median of roughly six months ahead of onset, with roughly 65% sensitivity and 72.22% specificity.

The TCR beta CDR3 regions were amplified from the RNA transcripts. The TCR CDR3 was subjected to a first round of RT-PCR using the HTBI primer set and the Qiagen OneStep RT-PCR kit. The libraries were constructed in a second round of multiplex PCR and then size-selected and purified. Sequencing of the libraries was done on an Illumina HiSeq2000 using paired-end 100 bp reads. Turning to the authors' computational methods: SOAPnuke was used to process the raw data, with reads discarded if the reads contained adapters or uncalled bases, had a mean Phred below 15, or lacked an exact constant-primer or identifier match. COPE v1.2.5 was used to merge high-quality paired reads, and clonotypes were defined as unique nucleotide sequences. Clonotypes were aligned to IMGT TRBV, TRBD and TRBJ reference segments using MiTCR v1.1. Analysis was restricted to V-J combinations with a frequency above 0.0001, which covered roughly 99% of repertoires. The TCS score was defined as the ratio of F50 (clonal expansion) to E x V (chaos), calculated using BLOSUM62-based TCRdist between CDR3 peptides within each V-J. Welch's t-statistics and random forest reduced around 510 V-J features to 13, which were used in a naive Bayes classifier (R e1071). TCRdb passed the public sequencing reads through fastp at Q25 and MiXCR, retaining productive beta sequences. Rows are unified per CDR3 protein, each entry keeping the most common DNA and genes. TCRdb, not the original authors, processed these V and J calls. The sample has about half a million distinct CDR3 sequences on record, just under 20% of them singletons. Over 45% of the sample belongs to the ten largest clones.

Rearrangement joined TRBV19 to TRBJ2-1; TRBD2 matches 7 bases in the middle. The origin of this receptor is a man in his forties with Graves' ophthalmopathy. The material sequenced was blood. The CDR3 has the sequence CASSIRFAGDPYNEQFF. The nucleotides are TGTGCCAGTAGTATACGTTTTGCGGGGGACCCTTACAATGAGCAGTTCTTC.